Each of the 30 T cell receptor beta chains below was sequenced from the same sample in a study of blood T cell repertoires in COVID-19. The repertoire was sequenced with immunoSEQ multiplex PCR; TCRdb's copy has only in-frame clones and lacks some. Of about 370,000 clones listed, roughly 90% are singletons. Sequenced sample: peripheral blood. The receptors were gathered from a woman aged 25 to 39 with COVID-19, enrolled during active disease.

CDR3 amino acids: CATSSSGVQETQYF. Here the CDR3 DNA reads TGTGCCACCAGCAGCTCAGGGGTCCAAGAGACCCAGTACTTC. J is TRBJ2-5 and V is TRBV15; tentative D call: TRBD1 (6 bases). The CDR3 runs 14 residues. V lost 3 bases and J lost 1, with 9 bases in between. Germline V CDR1 and CDR2: LNHNV, YYDKDF (reference sequence).

The chain employs TRBV7-2 and TRBJ2-3, with 7 bases that match TRBD1. The length of the CDR3 is 15 residues. Germline CDR1 is SGHTA and CDR2 is FQGNSA. The ends lost 5 bases at V and 2 bases at J; junction bases unmatched: 7. CDR3: CASSTNRGYTDTQYF. CDR3 nucleotides: TGTGCCAGCAGCACAAACAGGGGATACACAGATACGCAGTATTTT.

The chain combines TRBV5-1 with TRBJ2-5; 8 bases are a match to TRBD1. J was trimmed by 5 bases and V by 4 bases; bases with no gene match: 4. The CDR3 has 13 residues. Germline CDR1 reads SGHRS; CDR2 reads YFSETQ. As DNA, the CDR3 is TGCGCCAGCAGCCCGGACAGGGCGGAGACCCAGTACTTC. Its translation: CASSPDRAETQYF. The variable domain in full, with the rest retrieved from reference TRBV5-1 and TRBJ2-5, is KAGVTQTPRYLIKTRGQQVTLSCSPISGHRSVSWYQQTPGQGLQFLFEYFSETQRNKGNFPGRFSGRQFSNSRSEMNVSTLELGDSALYLCASSPDRAETQYFGPGTRLLVL.

The J gene is TRBJ1-1, the V gene TRBV20-1; D remains unclear. Between the trimmed V and J ends, which lost 3 bases and 4 bases, there was a span of 15 bases. The CDR3 is 14 residues long. Germline assignment: CDR1 DFQATT and CDR2 SNEGSKA (reference sequence). The CDR3 sequence: CSASRGAPGTEAFF. CDR3 bases: TGCAGTGCTAGTCGGGGAGCCCCAGGCACTGAAGCTTTCTTT.

The V call is TRBV5-1, the J call TRBJ2-1; 14 positions match TRBD2. The CDR3 is 16 amino acids. The V and J ends lost 0 bases and 6 bases, in that order; junction bases with no gene match: 2. The germline CDR1 and CDR2 sequences are SGHRS and YFSETQ. The CDR3 spells CASSLVGTSGGNEQFF. DNA for the CDR3: TGCGCCAGCAGCTTGGTCGGGACTAGCGGGGGCAATGAGCAGTTCTTC.

The rearrangement joins TRBV24-1 to TRBJ2-5; 9 positions match TRBD1. With V trimmed by 4 bases and J by 4 bases, 6 bases remained unmatched. The germline V gene encodes CDR1 KGHDR and CDR2 SFDVKD. This CDR3 is built from 15 residues. CDR3 sequence reads: CATSEAGTGRETQYF. The CDR3 coding sequence is TGTGCCACCAGTGAGGCCGGGACAGGGCGAGAGACCCAGTACTTC.

The chain links TRBV14 to TRBJ2-7; D might be TRBD2 (5 bases). The germline V gene has CDR1 SGHDN and CDR2 FVKESK. Trimming left V 1 base short and J 5 bases short, with 9 bases between. The CDR3 runs to 13 residues. CDR3: CASSQVRGNEQYF. Written as DNA, the CDR3 is TGTGCCAGCAGCCAAGTGAGAGGGAACGAGCAGTACTTC.

The chain employs TRBV18 and TRBJ1-4; D remains unclear. The CDR3 has 16 residues. Trimming took 3 bases from V and 2 from J, leaving 13 bases between them. Germline V CDR1 and CDR2: KGHSH, LQKENI. Here the CDR3 reads CASSPLAYSTNEKLFF. CDR3 DNA: TGTGCCAGCTCACCTCTTGCCTACTCTACTAATGAAAAACTGTTTTTT.

This clone was picked up one time. This CDR3 is CSVERREGVNEQFF. CDR3 bases: TGCAGCGTTGAAAGGCGGGAGGGCGTTAATGAGCAGTTCTTC. This chain uses TRBV29-1 with TRBJ2-1; 9 bases agree with TRBD2. The CDR3 covers 14 residues. V was clipped by 2 bases and J by 7 bases; unmatched bases: 6. The germline V gene encodes CDR1 SQVTM and CDR2 ANQGSEA.

This CDR3 is CASSYPGLAASTDTQYF. Written as DNA, the CDR3 is TGTGCCAGCAGTTACCCGGGACTAGCGGCTAGCACAGATACGCAGTATTTT. The rearrangement uses TRBV6-2 or TRBV6-3 and TRBJ2-3; 11 bases agree with TRBD2. Looked up from germline, CDR1 is MNHEY and CDR2 is SVGEGT. The trim removed 2 bases at V and 0 bases at J, leaving 4 bases unmatched. The CDR3 runs to 17 residues.

A single count supports this clone. The chain couples TRBV29-1 to TRBJ1-2, with a tentative D call TRBD1 (5 bases). Germline V lookup: CDR1 SQVTM, CDR2 ANQGSEA. Between the trimmed V and J ends, which lost 5 bases and 7 bases, there was a span of 14 bases. The CDR3 runs 12 residues. CDR3 in amino acids: CSVSGTTGGYTF. In nucleotides, the CDR3 is TGCAGCGTTTCCGGGACTACCGGTGGCTACACCTTC.

The chain is built from TRBV27 and TRBJ2-3, with D unresolved. CDR3 length: 14 amino acids. Trimming shortened V by 6 bases and J by 4 bases, and 14 bases separated the two germline ends. CDR1 is MNHEY, CDR2 SMNVEV, per germline (reference sequence). CDR3 in amino acids: CASRPPYMADTQYF. Written as DNA, the CDR3 is TGTGCCAGCAGACCCCCCTATATGGCAGATACGCAGTATTTT.

The chain combines TRBV6-5 with TRBJ1-2; D remains ambiguous. V dropped 2 bases and J dropped 6 bases, with 7 bases sitting between them. CDR3 length: 12 amino acids. CDR1 is MNHEY, CDR2 SVGAGI, per germline. The DNA for the CDR3 is TGTGCCAGCAGTTACGGGAGGGATGGCTACACCTTC. As protein: CASSYGRDGYTF.

The chain combines TRBV4-3 with TRBJ1-2; 8 bases align to TRBD1. The CDR3 runs to 18 residues. The V and J ends lost 0 bases and 7 bases, in that order; junction bases with no gene match: 16. CDR1 LGHNA and CDR2 YSLEER come from the germline V gene. The CDR3, as DNA: TGCGCCAGCAGCCAAGATCACCAAATACAGGGGGTTGTGAGTGGCTACACCTTC. It specifies CASSQDHQIQGVVSGYTF.

V usage is TRBV7-6 and J usage is TRBJ2-1; 11 bases line up with TRBD2. Looked up from germline, CDR1 is SGHVS and CDR2 is FNYEAQ. Trimming cost V 1 base and J 2 bases; bases outside gene matches: 19. There are 22 residues in the CDR3. CDR3 nucleotides: TGTGCCAGCAGCTTAGGAGAGGGATTAGCGGGAGGGCCGGCGAAGGCCTACAATGAGCAGTTCTTC. This gives the protein CASSLGEGLAGGPAKAYNEQFF.

In regard to this clone: Compared with germline, one end of the junction differs, possibly owing to a read error. The chain combines TRBV7-7 with TRBJ2-3; 9 nucleotides line up with TRBD2. The CDR3 is 15 amino acids. From germline, CDR1 is SSHAT and CDR2 FNYEAQ (reference sequence). CDR3 in DNA: TGTGCTAGCAGCTTAGGGGGTAGCGGGGGTGATACGCAGTATTTT. Amino acids: CASSLGGSGGDTQYF.

This clone was observed a single time. The rearrangement links TRBV27 to TRBJ2-2; TRBD1 aligns across 10 bases. This CDR3 contains 17 residues. The J segment lost 4 bases and the V segment lost 6 bases, leaving 11 bases of the junction unmatched. Per the germline V gene, CDR1 is MNHEY and CDR2 is SMNVEV (reference sequence). CDR3 loop: CASRTTTGGAGTGELFF. The CDR3 bases are TGTGCCAGCAGAACTACGACAGGGGGCGCCGGCACCGGGGAGCTGTTTTTT.

The chain couples TRBV6-5 to TRBJ1-1, with a possible D match to TRBD1 (5 bases). V lost 2 bases and J 4 bases, leaving 17 bases between the germline ends. Germline CDR1 MNHEY, CDR2 SVGAGI. The CDR3 totals 16 residues. The DNA of the CDR3 is TGTGCCAGCAGTTACATTGGTCCGACAGTAACCACTGAAGCTTTCTTT. Its protein is CASSYIGPTVTTEAFF.

This clone was recorded once. The chain combines TRBV4-3 with TRBJ2-3; 13 bases agree with TRBD2. V shed 0 bases, J shed 4 bases, and the junction held 16 bases outside the gene matches. Germline loops: CDR1 LGHNA, CDR2 YSLEER. This CDR3 comprises 21 residues. CDR3 region: CASSQDLTSGRTQFNPDTQYF. Written as DNA, the CDR3 is TGCGCCAGCAGCCAAGATTTGACTAGCGGGAGGACCCAGTTTAATCCAGATACGCAGTATTTT.

The rearrangement joins TRBV7-9 to TRBJ2-5; 15 bases line up with TRBD2. The germline CDR1 and CDR2 sequences are SEHNR and FQNEAQ (reference sequence). The V and J ends lost 3 bases and 2 bases, in that order; junction bases with no gene match: 1. The CDR3 is 16 residues long. The CDR3 bases are TGTGCCAGCAGCTTCGGACTAGCGGGAGGGCAAGAGACCCAGTACTTC. Translated, it gives CASSFGLAGGQETQYF.

This clone was observed at least ten times. The V gene is TRBV4-2, the J gene TRBJ2-3, with 8 bases fitting TRBD2. The J segment lost 4 bases and the V segment lost 4 bases, leaving 10 bases of the junction unmatched. The CDR3 contains 16 residues. The germline gives CDR1 LGHNA, CDR2 YNFKEQ. CDR3 loop: CASSPREAGGPDTQYF. CDR3 nucleotides: TGTGCCAGCAGCCCCCGTGAGGCGGGGGGACCAGATACGCAGTATTTT.

The chain has TRBV12-5 and TRBJ2-5, with D possibly TRBD1 on 5 matching bases. Trimming cost V 0 bases and J 2 bases, with 13 bases left between them. This CDR3 region has 16 residues. Germline loops: CDR1 LGHNT, CDR2 FRNRAP. The CDR3 is CASGLVPSAGQETQYF. CDR3 in DNA: TGTGCTAGTGGTTTGGTACCCTCGGCAGGGCAAGAGACCCAGTACTTC. Full variable domain (remainder filled in from reference TRBV12-5 and TRBJ2-5): DARVTQTPRHKVTEMGQEVTMRCQPILGHNTVFWYRQTMMQGLELLAYFRNRAPLDDSGMPKDRFSAEMPDATLATLKIQPSEPRDSAVYFCASGLVPSAGQETQYFGPGTRLLVL.

The gene calls are TRBV2 and TRBJ2-1; D possibly corresponds to TRBD2 (5 bases). Trimming stripped 3 bases from V and 1 base from J, with 13 bases between. Germline assignment: CDR1 SNHLY and CDR2 FYNNEI. The CDR3 sequence is 16 residues long. CDR3 DNA sequence: TGTGCCAGCAGTGAGGAGACTATTAGTTCCTACAATGAGCAGTTCTTC. Amino acids: CASSEETISSYNEQFF.

The chain links TRBV7-9 to TRBJ1-4; D is uncertain. V was shortened by 7 bases and J by 7 bases, with 10 bases between the two germline ends. The CDR3 extends over 12 amino acids. Germline V gives CDR1 SEHNR, CDR2 FQNEAQ (reference sequence). The CDR3 region is CASKNLGEKLFF. The CDR3 coding sequence is TGTGCCAGCAAAAATCTCGGTGAAAAACTGTTTTTT. The full variable domain, its missing parts supplied by reference TRBV7-9 and TRBJ1-4, is DTGVSQNPRHKITKRGQNVTFRCDPISEHNRLYWYRQTLGQGPEFLTYFQNEAQLEKSRLLSDRFSAERPKGSFSTLEIQRTEQGDSAMYLCASKNLGEKLFFGSGTQLSVL.

Only one count was recorded for this clone. The chain employs TRBV7-6 and TRBJ2-2; TRBD2 matches at 7 bases. The CDR3 loop spans 16 amino acids. CDR1 and CDR2 from the germline V gene are SGHVS and FNYEAQ. V lost 4 bases, J lost 0 bases, and 5 bases stayed unmatched. CDR3 protein: CASSSSGSTNTGELFF. As DNA, the CDR3 is TGTGCCAGCAGCTCTAGCGGCTCCACGAACACCGGGGAGCTGTTTTTT.

The chain employs TRBV7-8 and TRBJ2-6; 8 bases match TRBD1. This CDR3 has 17 residues. V lost 5 bases, J lost 0 bases, and 6 bases stayed unmatched. CDR1 and CDR2 (germline): SGHVS, FQNEAQ. The CDR3 nucleotides are TGTGCCAGCAGCCCCAGGGGGCGCTTCTCTGGGGCCAACGTCCTGACTTTC. Translated: CASSPRGRFSGANVLTF.

V and J are TRBV2 and TRBJ2-5, with a tentative D call TRBD2 (6 bases). V was pared by 8 bases and J by 7 bases, with 8 bases between. CDR3 length equals 10 residues. From germline, CDR1 is SNHLY and CDR2 FYNNEI. CDR3 sequence: CASEGGTQYF. The CDR3 DNA reads TGTGCCAGCGAGGGAGGGACCCAGTACTTC.

The chain combines TRBV7-2 with TRBJ1-5, with D perhaps matching TRBD1 (6 bases). The CDR3 covers 14 residues. Germline V gene data show CDR1 as SGHTA and CDR2 as FQGNSA. Trimming took 1 base from V and 6 from J, leaving 10 bases between them. The CDR3 nucleotides are TGTGCCAGCAGCTTAGTGGGAGGGGGTCAGCCCCAGCATTTT. Protein: CASSLVGGGQPQHF.

This clone was observed a single time. The rearrangement uses TRBV4-3 and TRBJ1-1; D remains unclear. This CDR3 spans 13 amino acids. Germline V gene sequence: CDR1 LGHNA, CDR2 YSLEER. Trimming left V 2 bases short and J 7 bases short, with 11 bases between. This chain's CDR3 is CASSQLSGFEAFF. The CDR3 DNA follows: TGCGCCAGCAGCCAACTCAGCGGCTTTGAAGCTTTCTTT.

The chain joins TRBV5-1 to TRBJ1-1; D is uncertain. The CDR3 is 13 residues long. V was shortened by 3 bases and J by 2 bases, with 8 bases between the two germline ends. Germline assignment: CDR1 SGHRS and CDR2 YFSETQ. The CDR3 DNA reads TGCGCCAGCAGCTCCGCGGCAAACACTGAAGCTTTCTTT. Protein: CASSSAANTEAFF.